A selection of T cell receptor beta chains follows, all from one sample in a study of beta chain features in type 1 diabetes. Data came from immunoSEQ multiplex PCR; TCRdb stores just in-frame clones and leaves some out. The repertoire holds under 300,000 clones, with 24% as singletons. Sequencing was done on a sample of naive CD4+ T cells from blood. These receptors were obtained from a woman aged 25 to 45 with type 1 diabetes. CDR3s include the opening cysteine and the closing phenylalanine or tryptophan. Fields, in order: D gene, V gene, J gene, clone size, CDR3 length, CDR3 DNA, CDR3 protein. D genes are given only for firm matches. A row's size may be missing; if present it is once, few, many or a size class.

D: TRBD2
V: TRBV5-1
J: TRBJ2-7
size: few
length: 15
DNA: TGCGCCAGCAGCTTGGGACCGGGAGGGCCCTACGAGCAGTACTTC
CDR3: CASSLGPGGPYEQYF

D: -
V: TRBV27
J: TRBJ2-3
size: few
length: 11
DNA: TGTGCCAGCAGTTTAACTCCTACGCAGTATTTT
CDR3: CASSLTPTQYF

D: -
V: TRBV7-3
J: TRBJ2-1
size: few
length: 12
DNA: TGTGCCAGCAGCTTAAGTCGGAATGAGCAGTTCTTC
CDR3: CASSLSRNEQFF

D: -
V: TRBV5-1
J: TRBJ2-7
size: -
length: 13
DNA: TGCGCCAGCAGCTTGGACAGTGAGTACGAGCAGTACTTC
CDR3: CASSLDSEYEQYF

D: TRBD2
V: TRBV5-6
J: TRBJ2-1
size: -
length: 14
DNA: TGTGCCAGCAGACTAGCGGGAGGACCCAATGAGCAGTTCTTC
CDR3: CASRLAGGPNEQFF

D: -
V: TRBV30
J: TRBJ1-1
size: few
length: 13
DNA: TGTGCCTGGAGCGAGGACTTAAACACTGAAGCTTTCTTT
CDR3: CAWSEDLNTEAFF

D: -
V: TRBV7-7
J: TRBJ2-7
size: -
length: 13
DNA: TGTGCTAGCAGCTTAGCGCAGGGCTACGAGCAGTACTTC
CDR3: CASSLAQGYEQYF

D: -
V: TRBV5-4
J: TRBJ2-4
size: few
length: 17
DNA: TGTGCCAGCAGCTTGGGGGCTTCGGGAATAGCCAAAAACATTCAGTACTTC
CDR3: CASSLGASGIAKNIQYF

D: TRBD2
V: TRBV30
J: TRBJ2-3
size: few
length: 14
DNA: TGTGCCTGGACATCCGCGGCGGGGGGGATGGCGCAGTATTTT
CDR3: CAWTSAAGGMAQYF

D: -
V: TRBV5-1
J: TRBJ2-3
size: few
length: 15
DNA: TGCGCCAGCAGCTGGACGGCAGGGTCTGCAGATACGCAGTATTTT
CDR3: CASSWTAGSADTQYF

D: -
V: TRBV19
J: TRBJ2-7
size: -
length: 14
DNA: TGTGCCAGTAGTATAGCCCAGAACTCCTACGAGCAGTACTTC
CDR3: CASSIAQNSYEQYF

D: TRBD1
V: TRBV18
J: TRBJ2-1
size: few
length: 15
DNA: TGTGCCAGCTCCCTCGGACAGGGGGACTACAATGAGCAGTTCTTC
CDR3: CASSLGQGDYNEQFF

D: TRBD2
V: TRBV11-2
J: TRBJ2-1
size: -
length: 12
DNA: TGTGCCAGCCGTGTAGCGGGCAATGAGCAGTTCTTC
CDR3: CASRVAGNEQFF

D: TRBD2
V: TRBV27
J: TRBJ2-3
size: -
length: 16
DNA: TGTGCCAGCACCAAGTTTGTAGGGGAGGGCTCAGATACGCAGTATTTT
CDR3: CASTKFVGEGSDTQYF

D: -
V: TRBV7-9
J: TRBJ1-1
size: -
length: 15
DNA: TGTGCCAGCAGCTTAAGGGGGGGGCGAGGCACTGAAGCTTTCTTT
CDR3: CASSLRGGRGTEAFF

D: -
V: TRBV5-6
J: TRBJ2-5
size: -
length: 15
DNA: TGTGCCAGCAGCTTGGAGGGATCTGGAGGGGAGACCCAGTACTTC
CDR3: CASSLEGSGGETQYF

D: TRBD1
V: TRBV5-1
J: TRBJ2-5
size: few
length: 14
DNA: TGCGCCAGCAGTTCCGACAGGGCCCAAGAGACCCAGTACTTC
CDR3: CASSSDRAQETQYF

D: -
V: TRBV18
J: TRBJ2-7
size: few
length: 14
DNA: TGTGCCAGCTCACCCTCTAGCGAAAGCTACGAGCAGTACTTC
CDR3: CASSPSSESYEQYF

D: -
V: TRBV7-8
J: TRBJ1-2
size: few
length: 12
DNA: TGTGCCAGCAGCTTTCTCCGAGGGGGCTACACCTTC
CDR3: CASSFLRGGYTF

D: -
V: TRBV18
J: TRBJ2-7
size: few
length: 14
DNA: TGTGCCAGCTCACCACAGACAGTCTCCTACGAGCAGTACTTC
CDR3: CASSPQTVSYEQYF

D: -
V: TRBV7-9
J: TRBJ2-7
size: few
length: 14
DNA: TGTGCCAGCAGTGGACAGCCCGGTTCCTACGAGCAGTACTTC
CDR3: CASSGQPGSYEQYF

D: -
V: TRBV15
J: TRBJ1-2
size: -
length: 12
DNA: TGTGCCACCACCCGGACAGTTGGAAGCTACACCTTC
CDR3: CATTRTVGSYTF

D: TRBD1
V: TRBV27
J: TRBJ2-1
size: -
length: 15
DNA: TGTGCCAGCAGTTTATTCCCCCTTAGGGGGCCTCCGGAGTTCTTC
CDR3: CASSLFPLRGPPEFF

D: -
V: TRBV7-9
J: TRBJ2-7
size: -
length: 15
DNA: TGTGCCAGCAGCTTAACGATAGGGGAATCCTACGAGCAGTACTTC
CDR3: CASSLTIGESYEQYF

D: -
V: TRBV9
J: TRBJ2-7
size: -
length: 13
DNA: TGTGCCAGCAGCGTGGGGCAGTCCTACGAGCAGTACTTC
CDR3: CASSVGQSYEQYF

D: -
V: TRBV28
J: TRBJ1-4
size: -
length: 15
DNA: TGTGCCAGCAGTCCTTACCTCAGGGGTGATGAAAAACTGTTTTTT
CDR3: CASSPYLRGDEKLFF

D: -
V: TRBV6-5
J: TRBJ2-5
size: -
length: 14
DNA: TGTGCCAGCAACCCCTATGTTGGGGCCGAGACCCAGTACTTC
CDR3: CASNPYVGAETQYF

D: -
V: TRBV30
J: TRBJ2-7
size: -
length: 13
DNA: TGTGCCTGGAGTGGGGCAGGGGCCCTCGAGCAGTACTTC
CDR3: CAWSGAGALEQYF